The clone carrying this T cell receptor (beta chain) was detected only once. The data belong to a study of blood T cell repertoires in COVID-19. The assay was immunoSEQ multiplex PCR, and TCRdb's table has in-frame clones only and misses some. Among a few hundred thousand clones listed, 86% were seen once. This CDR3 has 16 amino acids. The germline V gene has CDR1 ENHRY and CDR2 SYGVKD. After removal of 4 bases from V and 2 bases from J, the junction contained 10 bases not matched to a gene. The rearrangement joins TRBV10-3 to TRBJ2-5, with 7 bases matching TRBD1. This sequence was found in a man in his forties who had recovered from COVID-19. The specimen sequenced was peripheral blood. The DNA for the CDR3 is TGTGCCATCAGTGGGACCGGGACAGCTTATCAAGAGACCCAGTACTTC. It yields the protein CAISGTGTAYQETQYF.